One and the same sample provided the 28 T cell receptor beta chains below, sequenced in a study of identical twins (dated by TCRdb to 2016 to 2017). The library relied on 5' RACE. This sample was sequenced with an Illumina HiSeq 2000. Using fastp trimming at Q25 and MiXCR clonotype assembly, TCRdb reanalyzed the public sequencing data and kept in-frame beta chains. Merged by CDR3 protein, the rows form single entries marked with the most common genes and DNA. This sample comprises a few hundred thousand distinct CDR3 sequences, around a tenth of them detected only once. Clones ranked in the top ten supply 3% of the sample. These sequences were also reported in another study, on yellow fever vaccine responses in identical twins.

The sequenced material came from PBMCs. The receptors originated from a woman aged 18-29 years in good health.

This clonotype was detected ten times or more. V is TRBV10-1 and J is TRBJ2-2; a weak D match, TRBD2 (6 bases). V was trimmed by 5 bases and J by 8 bases, leaving 15 bases between them. There are 14 residues in the CDR3. Germline assignment: CDR1 WNHNN and CDR2 SYGVQD (reference sequence). The chain's CDR3 is CASSYSGGGGELFF. DNA for the CDR3: TGCGCCAGCAGTTATAGCGGAGGAGGGGGGGAGCTGTTTTTT.

This clonotype has ten or more counts. The chain recombines TRBV18 with TRBJ1-3, with D tentatively TRBD1 (5 bases). CDR1 and CDR2 from the germline V gene are KGHSH and LQKENI. V lost 3 bases, J lost 0 bases, and 9 bases lay in between. The CDR3 is 15 residues long. The DNA for the CDR3 is TGTGCCAGCTCACCGGACACGAGCTCTGGAAACACCATATATTTT. This gives the protein CASSPDTSSGNTIYF.

The J gene is TRBJ2-1, the V gene TRBV12-3 or TRBV12-4; D not certain. The CDR3 runs 13 residues. V was trimmed by 5 bases and J by 9 bases, leaving 14 bases between them. CDR3 protein: CASSTHIGSEQFF. The CDR3 coding sequence is TGTGCCAGCAGTACCCATATCGGCAGTGAGCAGTTCTTC.

This clonotype was picked up a small number of times. This chain connects TRBV7-2 to TRBJ2-7, with TRBD2 matching over 15 bases. V shed 1 base, J shed 7 bases, and the junction held 8 bases outside the gene matches. Germline CDR1 reads SGHTA; CDR2 reads FQGNSA. This CDR3 has 17 residues. The CDR3 bases are TGTGCCAGCAGCTTAGGAGGACTAGCGGGGGGGCCGGGGGAGCAGTACTTC. It encodes CASSLGGLAGGPGEQYF.

This clonotype was seen more than once but under ten times. The J gene is TRBJ1-2, the V gene TRBV29-1, with no clear D. The CDR3 totals 14 residues. Germline V gives CDR1 SQVTM, CDR2 ANQGSEA. Trimming removed 7 bases from V and 4 bases from J, with 19 bases in between. The CDR3 loop reads CSASPEGAPYGYTF. CDR3 bases: TGCAGCGCCTCCCCGGAAGGAGCCCCCTATGGCTACACCTTC.

At least ten counts were recorded for this clonotype. This rearrangement joins TRBV5-1 to TRBJ2-1, with D possibly TRBD1 on 8 matching bases. The length of the CDR3 is 13 residues. From germline, CDR1 is SGHRS and CDR2 YFSETQ. The V end lost 4 bases, the J end lost 8 bases, and 13 bases lay between the germline ends. CDR3 sequence reads: CASSGQGGYEQFF. CDR3 nucleotide sequence: TGCGCCAGCAGCGGACAGGGAGGGTATGAGCAGTTCTTC.

The table lists this clonotype with a few counts. The rearrangement joins TRBV24-1 to TRBJ2-1; maybe TRBD1 (6 bases). The germline V gene encodes CDR1 KGHDR and CDR2 SFDVKD. V shed 5 bases and J shed 7 bases, with 8 bases lying between them. The CDR3 has 12 amino acids. The CDR3 DNA sequence: TGTGCCACCAGTGTACAGGGAAATGAGCAGTTCTTC. This sequence encodes CATSVQGNEQFF.

This clonotype came up many times. This chain connects TRBV12-3 or TRBV12-4 to TRBJ2-1; possible D gene TRBD2, 5 bases. The V end lost 6 bases, the J end lost 8 bases, and 11 bases lay between the germline ends. The CDR3 runs 12 residues. CDR3 sequence: CASSPRRDEQFF. CDR3 sequence (DNA): TGTGCCAGCAGCCCTAGGCGGGATGAGCAGTTCTTC.

The chain employs TRBV20-1 and TRBJ2-2; maybe TRBD1 (6 bases). CDR1 DFQATT and CDR2 SNEGSKA come from the germline V gene (reference sequence). The CDR3 consists of 13 residues. V dropped 2 bases and J dropped 6 bases, with 10 bases sitting between them. In DNA form, the CDR3 reads TGCAGTGCTAGATCGGACAGACCCGGGGAGCTGTTTTTT. Its protein is CSARSDRPGELFF.

This clonotype was recorded a few times. This chain joins TRBV7-3 and TRBJ2-2, with 9 positions matching TRBD1. V gave up 5 bases and J gave up 0 bases; unmatched junction bases: 13. Looked up from germline, CDR1 is SGHTA and CDR2 is FQGTGA. The CDR3 is 19 residues long. The CDR3 DNA follows: TGTGCCAGCAGCGTGGCCGGTAGGGACAGGGTTGCGAACACCGGGGAGCTGTTTTTT. The encoded protein is CASSVAGRDRVANTGELFF.

This clonotype was counted many times. The V and J genes are TRBV5-6 and TRBJ2-1; D is undetermined. Trimming removed 0 bases at V and 3 bases at J, with 4 bases between. The CDR3 is 13 amino acids. Germline V gene lookup returns CDR1 SGHDT and CDR2 YYEEEE. The CDR3 loop is CASSLAVYNEQFF. CDR3 nucleotides: TGTGCCAGCAGCTTGGCCGTCTACAATGAGCAGTTCTTC.

This clonotype has at least ten counts. The gene calls are TRBV4-3 and TRBJ2-5, with D unclear. Trimming took 1 base from V and 1 from J, leaving 4 bases between them. This CDR3 contains 13 residues. The germline V gene encodes CDR1 LGHNA and CDR2 YSLEER. In DNA, the CDR3 is TGCGCCAGCAGCCAAGTTCTCCAAGAGACCCAGTACTTC. This encodes CASSQVLQETQYF.

This clonotype came up many times. The gene calls are TRBV29-1 and TRBJ2-2; 7 bases fit TRBD2. The CDR3 loop spans 16 amino acids. Germline trimming cut 0 bases from V and 2 bases from J; bases unmatched to any gene: 6. The germline gives CDR1 SQVTM, CDR2 ANQGSEA. CDR3 nucleotides: TGCAGCGTTGAAGATGCTAGCGGAGAAAACACCGGGGAGCTGTTTTTT. Translating gives CSVEDASGENTGELFF.

This clonotype turned up a few times. This chain links TRBV7-9 with TRBJ2-7, with D possibly TRBD2 on 6 matching bases. V dropped 4 bases and J dropped 0 bases, with 13 bases sitting between them. Germline V CDR1 and CDR2: SEHNR, FQNEAQ (reference sequence). The CDR3 has 15 amino acids. As DNA, the CDR3 is TGTGCCAGCAGCTCTGTTAGCGGAAGCTCCTACGAGCAGTACTTC. Amino acid sequence: CASSSVSGSSYEQYF.

The chain recombines TRBV7-8 with TRBJ2-5, with D maybe TRBD2 (6 bases). V was pared by 4 bases and J by 5 bases, with 20 bases between. The CDR3 extends over 16 amino acids. Germline lookup yields CDR1 SGHVS and CDR2 FQNEAQ. CDR3 in amino acids: CASSYVPTSYEETQYF. CDR3 in DNA: TGTGCCAGCAGCTATGTTCCGACTAGTTATGAGGAGACCCAGTACTTC.

This clonotype has more than one count but fewer than ten. The chain links TRBV10-3 to TRBJ2-7, with D possibly being TRBD1 or TRBD2 (5 bases each). Trimming shortened V by 0 bases and J by 3 bases, and 12 bases separated the two germline ends. CDR1 ENHRY and CDR2 SYGVKD come from the germline V gene. CDR3 length: 15 residues. The CDR3 region has the DNA TGTGCCATCAGTGAGTCCAAGGGACGGAGCTACGAGCAGTACTTC. It codes for CAISESKGRSYEQYF.

This clonotype has at least ten counts. This CDR3 is CASSLGQGMGEQYF. The CDR3 DNA is TGCGCCAGCAGCTTGGGACAGGGAATGGGCGAGCAGTACTTC. The rearrangement uses TRBV5-1 and TRBJ2-7; 7 bases map to TRBD1. Germline V gene sequence: CDR1 SGHRS, CDR2 YFSETQ. V was pared by 0 bases and J by 6 bases, with 6 bases of the junction left unmatched. This CDR3 contains 14 residues.

This clonotype came up many times. The chain carries TRBV5-5 and TRBJ2-7; D is undetermined. The CDR3 loop spans 14 amino acids. Germline loops: CDR1 SGHKS, CDR2 YYEKEE (reference sequence). The germline V and J ends were trimmed by 1 base and 2 bases, with 10 bases remaining between them. The CDR3 loop is CASSLLAGPYEQYF. Here the CDR3 DNA reads TGTGCCAGCAGCTTGCTGGCAGGCCCCTACGAGCAGTACTTC.

There are a few counts of this clonotype. V gene TRBV20-1 combines with J gene TRBJ2-4, with 9 nucleotides matching TRBD2. With V trimmed by 6 bases and J by 0 bases, 9 bases remained unmatched. CDR1 and CDR2 (germline): DFQATT, SNEGSKA (reference sequence). The CDR3 sequence is 16 residues long. Written as DNA, the CDR3 is TGCAGTGCAGATACTAGCGGGCCCCTAGCCAAAAACATTCAGTACTTC. Its translation is CSADTSGPLAKNIQYF.

This clonotype has more than one count but fewer than ten. The chain employs TRBV2 and TRBJ2-3; TRBD2 aligns across 7 bases. The CDR3 runs 16 residues. The germline V gene encodes CDR1 SNHLY and CDR2 FYNNEI. Trimming cost V 6 bases and J 2 bases; bases outside gene matches: 11. In DNA form, the CDR3 reads TGTGCCAGCAGGTGGGACTCCCGGGACTACACAGATACGCAGTATTTT. This sequence encodes CASRWDSRDYTDTQYF.

This rearrangement joins TRBV11-2 to TRBJ2-3; the match to TRBD2 covers 9 bases. The CDR3 is 19 residues long. Germline loops: CDR1 SGHAT, CDR2 FQNNGV. J gave up 2 bases and V 1 base, and 13 bases lay outside the gene matches. The CDR3 DNA follows: TGTGCCAGCAGCTTAGGGGTACTAGCGGGCTTTAGGGACACAGATACGCAGTATTTT. This translates into CASSLGVLAGFRDTDTQYF.

V is TRBV23-1 and J is TRBJ2-2, with TRBD2 matching 8 bases. TRBV23-1 is given ORF status, its function remaining uncertain. Trimming at V came to 2 bases and at J to 6 bases, leaving 11 bases not matched to a gene. This CDR3 contains 17 residues. The CDR3 sequence is CASSQIQGSTSAGELFF. The CDR3 DNA reads as TGCGCCAGCAGTCAAATTCAGGGTTCGACTAGCGCCGGGGAGCTGTTTTTT.

This clonotype was observed a few times. J is TRBJ2-5 and V is TRBV19; 10 nucleotides line up with TRBD2. CDR1 LNHDA and CDR2 SQIVND come from the germline V gene (reference sequence). The CDR3 covers 14 residues. With V trimmed by 10 bases and J by 4 bases, 9 bases remained unmatched. CDR3: CATATSGLPETQYF. CDR3 in DNA: TGTGCCACGGCGACTAGCGGGCTACCAGAGACCCAGTACTTC.

The chain is built from TRBV7-2 and TRBJ2-7, with a weak D call TRBD2 (5 bases). The CDR3 is 14 residues long. Trimming took 2 bases from V and 2 from J, leaving 10 bases between them. Germline assignment: CDR1 SGHTA and CDR2 FQGNSA. CDR3: CASSLRTPPYEQYF. The CDR3 coding sequence is TGTGCCAGCAGCTTAAGGACTCCGCCCTACGAGCAGTACTTC.

The V call is TRBV7-9, the J call TRBJ1-2, with unresolved D. The CDR3 loop spans 13 amino acids. The V gene lost 5 bases and the J gene lost 6 bases, with 13 bases spanning the gap. The germline CDR1 and CDR2 sequences are SEHNR and FQNEAQ (reference sequence). CDR3 region: CASSRTELNGYTF. Here the CDR3 DNA reads TGTGCCAGCAGCCGAACAGAATTGAATGGCTACACCTTC. Using reference TRBV7-9 and TRBJ1-2 for the parts outside the CDR3, the full variable domain is DTGVSQNPRHKITKRGQNVTFRCDPISEHNRLYWYRQTLGQGPEFLTYFQNEAQLEKSRLLSDRFSAERPKGSFSTLEIQRTEQGDSAMYLCASSRTELNGYTFGSGTRLTVV.

CDR3 amino acids: CATSTPPSFEQFF. As DNA, the CDR3 is TGTGCCACCAGCACCCCACCTTCTTTTGAGCAGTTCTTC. This chain connects TRBV15 to TRBJ2-1, with no clear D. This CDR3 contains 13 residues. Germline CDR1 LNHNV, CDR2 YYDKDF (reference sequence). Trimming shortened V by 4 bases and J by 9 bases, and 13 bases separated the two germline ends.

The chain employs TRBV5-1 and TRBJ2-3; possible D gene TRBD2, 6 bases. The CDR3 has 13 amino acids. The V end lost 6 bases, the J end lost 4 bases, and 12 bases lay between the germline ends. Germline loops: CDR1 SGHRS, CDR2 YFSETQ. CDR3 in amino acids: CASNLEGPDTQYF. CDR3 DNA: TGCGCCAGCAATCTGGAGGGGCCAGATACGCAGTATTTT.

The V and J genes are TRBV19 and TRBJ1-5; TRBD1 matches 12 bases. V shed 3 bases, J shed 6 bases, and the junction held 6 bases outside the gene matches. The CDR3 contains 16 residues. CDR1 is LNHDA and CDR2 is SQIVND in the germline V gene (reference sequence). In DNA form, the CDR3 reads TGTGCCAGTAGTATCAAGGGGACAGGGGGCGGTCAGCCCCAGCATTTT. Translated: CASSIKGTGGGQPQHF.